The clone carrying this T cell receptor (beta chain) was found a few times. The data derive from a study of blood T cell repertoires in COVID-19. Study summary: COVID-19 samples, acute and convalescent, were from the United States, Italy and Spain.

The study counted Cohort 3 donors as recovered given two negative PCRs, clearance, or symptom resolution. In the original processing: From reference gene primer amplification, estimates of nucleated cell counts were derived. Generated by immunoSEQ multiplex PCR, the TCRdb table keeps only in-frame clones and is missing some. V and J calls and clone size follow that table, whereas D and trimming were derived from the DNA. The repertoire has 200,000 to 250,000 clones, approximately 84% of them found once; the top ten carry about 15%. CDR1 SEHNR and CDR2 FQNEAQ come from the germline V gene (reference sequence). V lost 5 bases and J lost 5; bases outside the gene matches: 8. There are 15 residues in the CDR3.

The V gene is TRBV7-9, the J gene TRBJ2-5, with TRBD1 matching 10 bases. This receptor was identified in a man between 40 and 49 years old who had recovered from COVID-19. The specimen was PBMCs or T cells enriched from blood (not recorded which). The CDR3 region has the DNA TGTGCCAGCAGCATAGACAGGGGGCTCAGCGAGACCCAGTACTTC. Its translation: CASSIDRGLSETQYF. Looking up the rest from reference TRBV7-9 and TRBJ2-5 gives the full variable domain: DTGVSQNPRHKITKRGQNVTFRCDPISEHNRLYWYRQTLGQGPEFLTYFQNEAQLEKSRLLSDRFSAERPKGSFSTLEIQRTEQGDSAMYLCASSIDRGLSETQYFGPGTRLLVL.